This is a list of T cell receptor beta chains from one sample in a study of OX40 agonist ivuxolimab in advanced cancers. Method: immunoSEQ multiplex PCR; TCRdb's copy keeps in-frame clones and lacks some. Of 110,000 or so clones listed, around 93% were seen once; the top ten hold around 0.7%. The sequencing here drew on CD4+ or CD8+ T cells sorted from blood, taken in a trial of the OX40 agonist ivuxolimab. Receptor source: an adult with an advanced solid tumor such as melanoma, head and neck, liver or kidney cancer. Both conserved end residues are part of each CDR3. Each record gives: V gene, clone size, D gene, J gene, CDR3 DNA, CDR3 protein. A D gene is named only where the DNA matches it firmly. Not every row has a clone size; where given, it reads once, few, many or a size class.

TRBV11-3,.,TRBD2,TRBJ2-5,TGTGCCAGCAGCTTAGGGGGACTAGCGGGGGACCCCCAGTACTTC,CASSLGGLAGDPQYF
TRBV18,.,TRBD1,TRBJ1-1,TGTGCCAGCTCACCATTCCAAGACAGGGGCACTGAAGCTTTCTTT,CASSPFQDRGTEAFF
TRBV21-1,.,.,TRBJ2-7,TGTGCCAGCAGCAAAAAGACAGGGAGGTCTCACGAGCAGTACTTC,CASSKKTGRSHEQYF
TRBV11-3,.,TRBD2,TRBJ2-1,TGTGCCAGCAGCTCCTCGGGACTAGCGGGAGCGAGTCAGTTCTTC,CASSSSGLAGASQFF
TRBV4-2,.,.,TRBJ2-3,TGTGCCAGCAGCCAAGGCAGGAGGGAGGGCACAGATACGCAGTATTTT,CASSQGRREGTDTQYF
TRBV6-6,.,.,TRBJ2-6,TGTGCCAGCAGTTACAGGGTGGAAGGGGCCAACGTCCTGACTTTC,CASSYRVEGANVLTF
TRBV7-9,.,.,TRBJ2-5,TGTGCCAGCAGCTTAGGAGGGTGGGAGACCCAGTACTTC,CASSLGGWETQYF
TRBV5-1,.,.,TRBJ1-1,TGCGCCAGCAGCTTGGCTTCCAGGAACACTGAAGCTTTCTTT,CASSLASRNTEAFF
TRBV5-1,.,TRBD1,TRBJ1-4,TGCGCCAGCAGCCCCGGGACAGGGGAAAGGGAAAAACTGTTTTTT,CASSPGTGEREKLFF
TRBV18,.,.,TRBJ2-5,TGTGCCAGCTCAGGGGACTTGTACCAAGAGACCCAGTACTTC,CASSGDLYQETQYF
TRBV19,once,.,TRBJ2-2,TGTGCCAGTAGTATAGTTGGCGGGACCGGGGAGCTGTTTTTT,CASSIVGGTGELFF
TRBV19,.,.,TRBJ2-7,TGTGCCAGTAGTACCGGGGGAAGGTACGAGCAGTACTTC,CASSTGGRYEQYF
TRBV10-3,.,.,TRBJ2-7,TGTGCCGTTCTCTCAGGGCTAGCAGTTGGATTCAACGAGCAGTACTTC,CAVLSGLAVGFNEQYF
TRBV30,.,.,TRBJ1-1,TGTGCCTGGTACCGCCGGCTAGGCACTGAAGCTTTCTTT,CAWYRRLGTEAFF
TRBV11-2,.,.,TRBJ1-3,TGTGCCAGCAGCTTATCTGCAGGCCGCGGTACTGGAAACACCATATATTTT,CASSLSAGRGTGNTIYF
TRBV2,.,.,TRBJ1-1,TGTGCCAGCAGTGAAGGGCGGAACACTGAAGCTTTCTTT,CASSEGRNTEAFF
TRBV6-5,.,TRBD1,TRBJ2-2,TGTGCCAGCAGGGGACAGGGGAGCACCGGGGAGCTGTTTTTT,CASRGQGSTGELFF
TRBV10-1,.,TRBD2,TRBJ2-3,TGCGCCAGCAGTCAGGCCACTAGCGGGAGGGAAAGCACAGATACGCAGTATTTT,CASSQATSGRESTDTQYF
TRBV18,.,.,TRBJ1-3,TGTGCCAGCTCACCAACCAGGGGCGGAAACACCATATATTTT,CASSPTRGGNTIYF
TRBV30,.,TRBD2,TRBJ2-7,TGTGCCTGGAGTGGGACTAGCGTTTACGAGCAGTACTTC,CAWSGTSVYEQYF
TRBV30,.,TRBD1,TRBJ1-5,TGTGCCTGTTCAAGGGACAGGGGTGAGCCCCAGCATTTT,CACSRDRGEPQHF
TRBV18,.,.,TRBJ2-5,TGTGCCAGCTCACCACCGGTACAAGAGACCCAGTACTTC,CASSPPVQETQYF
TRBV7-3,.,.,TRBJ2-5,TGTGCCAGCAGCTTAACCGGGCTGGGTGGAGAGACCCAGTACTTC,CASSLTGLGGETQYF
TRBV19,.,TRBD1,TRBJ1-1,TGTGCCAGTAGTGTTCAGGGGGCCCGGACTGAAGCTTTCTTT,CASSVQGARTEAFF
TRBV7-9,.,.,TRBJ1-3,TGTGCCAGCAGCTTATTCAGGGCGGGTGGAAACACCATATATTTT,CASSLFRAGGNTIYF
TRBV6-1,.,.,TRBJ2-7,TGTGCCTCTAAAGGGGCAGAAGGGTTAGGGGGCGAGCAGTACTTC,CASKGAEGLGGEQYF
TRBV9,.,TRBD1,TRBJ1-4,TGTGCCAGCAGCGCCCAGGAGGGGGCGAATGAAAAACTGTTTTTT,CASSAQEGANEKLFF
TRBV7-6,.,.,TRBJ2-3,TGTGCCAGCAGCCCCCCGGGGGCCGGCACAGATACGCAGTATTTT,CASSPPGAGTDTQYF
TRBV19,.,TRBD2,TRBJ2-1,TGTGCCAGTAGTACCGAGCGGGGGGGCCTTGAGCAGTTCTTC,CASSTERGGLEQFF
TRBV6-5,.,TRBD1,TRBJ1-3,TGTGCCAGCAGTCCGCGGACAGGGTTCGGAAACACCATATATTTT,CASSPRTGFGNTIYF
TRBV18,.,.,TRBJ1-2,TGTGCCAGCTCACCTAACGCAGGTGAAAGCTACACCTTC,CASSPNAGESYTF
TRBV6-1,few,TRBD1,TRBJ2-7,TGTGCCACCTCGGACAGGGCACCCTACGAGCAGTACTTC,CATSDRAPYEQYF
TRBV9,.,TRBD2,TRBJ2-3,TGTGCCAGCAGCGCAGGGACTAGCGGGAGGCGAGGAGATACGCAGTATTTT,CASSAGTSGRRGDTQYF
TRBV5-1,.,.,TRBJ1-2,TGCGCCAGCACCCTAAATCCCTCGAGAGGGACCGACGGCTACACCTTC,CASTLNPSRGTDGYTF
TRBV7-3,.,.,TRBJ2-2,TGTGCCAGCAGCGAAGGACAGATCCTAAACACCGGGGAGCTGTTTTTT,CASSEGQILNTGELFF
TRBV5-1,.,TRBD2,TRBJ2-7,TGCGCCAGCAGCTTGTCGGCTAGCGGGGGGGATTCCTACGAGCAGTACTTC,CASSLSASGGDSYEQYF
TRBV5-1,.,.,TRBJ1-1,TGCGCCAGCAGCTTGTCGGGGCTCGGGACTGAAGCTTTCTTT,CASSLSGLGTEAFF
TRBV4-2,.,.,TRBJ2-6,TGTGCCAGCAGCCAACGCAACCCCTCTGGGGCCAACGTCCTGACTTTC,CASSQRNPSGANVLTF
TRBV19,.,.,TRBJ1-2,TGTGCCAGTAGTTCCCGCCCGTCTAACTATGGCTACACCTTC,CASSSRPSNYGYTF
TRBV6-4,.,.,TRBJ2-1,TGTGCCAGCAGTGACTTGGCGGGGTCCTACAATGAGCAGTTCTTC,CASSDLAGSYNEQFF
TRBV5-1,.,TRBD1,TRBJ1-2,TGCGCCAGCAGCTCCGGACAGGGGGGTAACTATGGCTACACCTTC,CASSSGQGGNYGYTF
TRBV7-8,.,TRBD2,TRBJ2-5,TGTGCCAGCAGCTTAGAGCCACTAGCGGGGGTGGAGACCCAGTACTTC,CASSLEPLAGVETQYF
TRBV6-6,.,.,TRBJ1-6,TGTGCCAGCAGTTACTCTCAGGGGCGACCACCCCTCCACTTT,CASSYSQGRPPLHF
TRBV27,.,.,TRBJ2-7,TGTGCCAGTAGTTTGCAGCTTTCAAGGATAGTGTACTTC,CASSLQLSRIVYF
TRBV10-1,once,.,TRBJ2-1,TGCGCCAGCAGTGACCTGGAGGTCGCCTACAATGAGCAGTTCTTC,CASSDLEVAYNEQFF
TRBV5-1,.,TRBD2,TRBJ2-6,TGCGCCAGCAGCTCAGGACTAGCGGGAGCTGGGGCCAACGTCCTGACTTTC,CASSSGLAGAGANVLTF
TRBV5-1,.,.,TRBJ1-1,TGCGCCAGCAAATACAGCAGAGACACTGAAGCTTTCTTT,CASKYSRDTEAFF
TRBV30,.,TRBD2,TRBJ2-3,TGTGCCTACGGGGGAGGGAGCAGGACAGATACGCAGTATTTT,CAYGGGSRTDTQYF
TRBV11-3,.,TRBD2,TRBJ2-5,TGTGCCAGCAGCTTAGTGTCGAGCGGGAGTCGGGAGACCCAGTACTTC,CASSLVSSGSRETQYF